This TCR beta chain was sequenced in a study of T cell responses to AZD1222 COVID-19 vaccine. Germline CDR1 reads LNHNV; CDR2 reads YYDKDF (reference sequence). V was clipped by 0 bases and J by 4 bases, with 10 bases between them. The CDR3 spans 15 residues. The assay was immunoSEQ multiplex PCR, and TCRdb's table has in-frame clones only and misses some. The table records about 110,000 clones, nearly 90% of them present only once. As for this clone: Its antigen is currently unknown.

General study points: The peak T cell response came first, and repertoires were sampled only after it. Females outnumbered males among donors, who were mostly white British; clonal diversity was possibly underestimated. Spike-specific TCR breadth and depth went up after people got two AZD1222 doses.

This chain links TRBV15 with TRBJ2-1, with D maybe TRBD1 (6 bases). This specimen was peripheral blood, taken on day 0 of AZD1222 vaccination. The receptor was derived from an adult in good health. CDR3 nucleotides: TGTGCCACCAGCAGAGATTTAGGGGGATACAATGAGCAGTTCTTC. It codes for CATSRDLGGYNEQFF.